The 25 T cell receptor beta chains below were found in one sample sequenced in a study of metastatic and nonmetastatic thyroid tumors. Thyroid surgery was performed in patients who had received no treatment beforehand. TCRdb re-called the PCR reads through MiXCR. The profile covers about 92,000 clones, with under 15% appearing a single time and just over 3.5% taken by the ten largest. The sequenced sample was blood. The origin of the receptors is a female donor with papillary thyroid cancer or a benign thyroid nodule (not recorded which). Some clones in this sample may be carry-over from other donors' samples.

This clone was seen many times. The gene calls are TRBV30 and TRBJ2-3, with D possibly TRBD2 on 6 matching bases. V lost 2 bases, J lost 0 bases, and 12 bases lay in between. The CDR3 totals 15 residues. Germline assignment: CDR1 GTSNPN and CDR2 SVGIG (reference sequence). The CDR3 reads CAWSRGTASTDTQYF. DNA of the CDR3: TGTGCCTGGAGTCGCGGGACTGCTAGCACAGATACGCAGTATTTT.

This clone was seen ten or more times. CDR3 protein: CASSENALGGTEAFF. The CDR3 DNA reads as TGTGCCAGCAGTGAAAACGCCCTCGGGGGCACTGAAGCTTTCTTT. The chain combines TRBV6-1 with TRBJ1-1, with TRBD1 as a possible D gene (5 bases). V was trimmed by 2 bases and J by 4 bases, leaving 14 bases between them. The CDR3 extends over 15 amino acids. CDR1 is MNHNS and CDR2 is SASEGT in the germline V gene.

This clone was seen repeatedly, ten times or more. This sequence joins TRBV14 and TRBJ1-2, with D possibly matching TRBD1 (6 bases). The CDR3 is 15 amino acids. Trimming cost V 9 bases and J 4 bases, with 21 bases left between them. The germline V gene encodes CDR1 SGHDN and CDR2 FVKESK. The CDR3 DNA reads TGTGCCAGGTACCTGGGGGACACCTTAGGCTATGGCTACACCTTC. This sequence encodes CARYLGDTLGYGYTF.

Ten or more counts support this clone. V and J are TRBV2 and TRBJ1-1; 9 nucleotides line up with TRBD1. Germline V lookup: CDR1 SNHLY, CDR2 FYNNEI. Trimming at V came to 7 bases and at J to 10 bases, leaving 10 bases not matched to a gene. The CDR3 has 13 amino acids. CDR3 nucleotides: TGTGCCAGCACTTTGAAGGCGGACAGGGGAGCTTTCTTT. The encoded protein is CASTLKADRGAFF.

This clone was picked up many times. The chain has TRBV28 and TRBJ2-7; 12 positions match TRBD2. Germline assignment: CDR1 MDHEN and CDR2 SYDVKM. Trimming took 6 bases from V and 4 from J; bases not matched to a gene: 7. CDR3 length: 15 amino acids. The CDR3 bases are TGTGCCAGCAGACAGCCCGGGACTAGCGGGTACGAGCAGTACTTC. Translated, it gives CASRQPGTSGYEQYF.

Concerning this clone: This may stem from a read error, because a much larger clone lies one nucleotide away. CDR3 in DNA: TGCGCCAGCAGGGTGCGAGGGGGCCTAGCTAGCACAGATACGCAGTATTTT. Its protein is CASRVRGGLASTDTQYF. The J gene is TRBJ2-3, the V gene TRBV10-1; 7 nucleotides line up with TRBD1. Germline CDR1 and CDR2: WNHNN and SYGVQD (reference sequence). This CDR3 has 17 amino acids. V lost 6 bases and J lost 0; bases outside the gene matches: 12.

This clone was picked up a small number of times. This rearrangement joins TRBV6-2 or TRBV6-3 to TRBJ1-5; D remains ambiguous. Germline V gene lookup returns CDR1 MNHEY and CDR2 SVGEGT. The V gene lost 7 bases and the J gene lost 6 bases, with 13 bases spanning the gap. This CDR3 is 13 amino acids long. CDR3 coding DNA: TGTGCCAGCAATCCATGGCTTTTTCAGCCCCAGCATTTT. Residues: CASNPWLFQPQHF.

This clone was found a few times. A much larger clone sits a single nucleotide away, making a read error possible. The rearrangement uses TRBV29-1 and TRBJ1-1; TRBD1 might be the D (5 bases). Trimming took 7 bases from V and 2 from J, leaving 14 bases between them. This CDR3 has 13 residues. Germline V gene sequence: CDR1 SQVTM, CDR2 ANQGSEA. This chain's CDR3 is CSADQGNNTEAFF. The CDR3 DNA is TGCAGCGCGGATCAGGGAAATAACACTGAAGCTTTCTTT.

Notes on this clone: A much larger clone differs by one base, so this may be a read error. Other DNA sequences in the sample encode the same CDR3. The gene calls are TRBV20-1 and TRBJ1-2; no firm D call. The V gene's germline CDR1 is DFQATT and CDR2 SNEGSKA (reference sequence). This CDR3 contains 13 residues. Between the trimmed V and J ends, which lost 0 bases and 5 bases, there was a span of 10 bases. The chain's CDR3 is CSARDYTGYGYTF. The CDR3, as DNA: TGCAGTGCTAGAGATTACACCGGTTATGGCTACACCTTC.

Concerning this clone itself: This sequence may be a read error, since a much larger clone differs from it by one base. This chain links TRBV20-1 with TRBJ2-3, with 10 bases that match TRBD1. Looked up from germline, CDR1 is DFQATT and CDR2 is SNEGSKA (reference sequence). This CDR3 is built from 15 residues. V lost 2 bases, J lost 13 bases, and 15 bases stayed unmatched. CDR3 sequence (DNA): TGCAGTGCTAGAACATCCGGACAGGGGGGTTTACGTGAGTATTTT. Its protein product is CSARTSGQGGLREYF.

This clone was counted a few times. The rearrangement links TRBV12-3 or TRBV12-4 to TRBJ1-6; D might be TRBD1 (6 bases). V was shortened by 4 bases and J by 14 bases, with 21 bases between the two germline ends. This CDR3 has 15 amino acids. The CDR3, as DNA: TGTGCCAGCAGTTCACCTAAGACAGGCGCGGTAACCCTCCACTTT. The encoded protein is CASSSPKTGAVTLHF.

This clone has at least ten counts. The junction differs from germline at one of its ends, possibly a read error. The chain joins TRBV6-1 to TRBJ2-7, with D possibly being TRBD1 (6 bases). Germline values: CDR1 MNHNS, CDR2 SASEGT. The CDR3 totals 13 residues. Here the CDR3 DNA reads TGTGCCAGCATAGCAGGGGTTTCCTCCGAGCAGTACTTC. Translating it yields CASIAGVSSEQYF.

J is TRBJ2-1 and V is TRBV18; TRBD1 might be the D (6 bases). The CDR3 length is 15 residues. Trimming shortened V by 0 bases and J by 1 base, and 7 bases separated the two germline ends. Germline CDR1 reads KGHSH; CDR2 reads LQKENI. The DNA of the CDR3 is TGTGCCAGCTCACCACCCGGGACATCCTACAATGAGCAGTTCTTC. It yields the protein CASSPPGTSYNEQFF. The full variable domain, completed using reference TRBV18 and TRBJ2-1, is NAGVMQNPRHLVRRRGQEARLRCSPMKGHSHVYWYRQLPEEGLKFMVYLQKENIIDESGMPKERFSAEFPKEGPSILRIQQVVRGDSAAYFCASSPPGTSYNEQFFGPGTRLTVL.

This clone was detected only a few times. The chain is built from TRBV28 and TRBJ2-6, with a weak D call TRBD1 (6 bases). The germline V gene encodes CDR1 MDHEN and CDR2 SYDVKM. V gave up 6 bases and J gave up 0 bases, with 21 bases separating them. The CDR3 has 19 residues. The CDR3, as DNA: TGTGCCAGCAGACACCACGCCGGGAAAGGGGGCTCTGGGGCCAACGTCCTGACTTTC. Translating it yields CASRHHAGKGGSGANVLTF.

The table lists this clone with many counts. The gene calls are TRBV28 and TRBJ1-6; 10 positions match TRBD1. The length of the CDR3 is 16 residues. V was pared by 4 bases and J by 5 bases, with 5 bases of the junction left unmatched. CDR1 MDHEN and CDR2 SYDVKM come from the germline V gene. DNA of the CDR3: TGTGCCAGCAGTTCCGGGGACAGGGGCCATAATTCACCCCTCCACTTT. Its translation is CASSSGDRGHNSPLHF.

Notes on this clone: A single base separates this from a much larger clone, so it may be a read error. This rearrangement joins TRBV7-3 to TRBJ1-1; D unclear. CDR1 SGHTA and CDR2 FQGTGA come from the germline V gene. CDR3 size: 14 residues. CDR3 residues: CASSLRSRNNEAFF. In nucleotides, the CDR3 is TGTGCCAGCAGCTTAAGATCTCGGAACAATGAAGCTTTCTTT.

This clone was seen only a few times. Its ends do not fully match the called genes, so a read error is possible. The genes are TRBV2 and TRBJ2-2, with D possibly TRBD1 on 6 matching bases. This CDR3 contains 15 residues. The germline gives CDR1 SNHLY, CDR2 FYNNEI. CDR3 loop: CASGGEWPYTGELFF. The CDR3, as DNA: TGTGCCAGCGGGGGCGAGTGGCCGTACACCGGTGAGCTGTTTTTT.

Note on this clone: Other DNA sequences in the same sample also yield this CDR3. J is TRBJ1-2 and V is TRBV30; D call uncertain. Trimming cost V 0 bases and J 4 bases, with 18 bases left between them. This CDR3 contains 16 residues. The germline gives CDR1 GTSNPN, CDR2 SVGIG (reference sequence). The CDR3 sequence: CAWSVALTRRIYGYTF. The DNA of the CDR3 is TGTGCCTGGAGTGTGGCCCTAACCCGAAGGATCTATGGCTACACCTTC.

CDR3 protein: CASSLLGQGDQPQHF. CDR3 nucleotides: TGTGCCAGCAGTTTATTAGGGCAGGGCGATCAGCCCCAGCATTTT. The chain combines TRBV28 with TRBJ1-5, with a weak D call TRBD1 (5 bases). V was clipped by 1 base and J by 5 bases, with 12 bases between them. The V gene's germline CDR1 is MDHEN and CDR2 SYDVKM. The CDR3 sequence is 15 residues long.

In this sample, this clone turned up many times. The CDR3 DNA reads as TGCGCCAGCAGCCAAGATAGGGACAGCGAGAAAAGGCTCGAGCCCCAGCATTTT. As protein: CASSQDRDSEKRLEPQHF. The chain combines TRBV4-1 with TRBJ1-5; 7 bases align to TRBD1. This CDR3 spans 18 amino acids. V lost 0 bases to trimming and J lost 8 bases; unmatched junction nucleotides: 16. The germline V gene encodes CDR1 MGHRA and CDR2 YSYEKL.

This clone was seen at least ten times. The chain combines TRBV7-2 with TRBJ2-3, with D unclear. V gave up 1 base and J gave up 0 bases, with 17 bases separating them. In germline, CDR1 is SGHTA, CDR2 FQGNSA. The CDR3 length is 18 residues. The CDR3 sequence is CASSLVPLHHRSTDTQYF. CDR3 sequence (DNA): TGTGCCAGCAGCTTAGTGCCCCTTCACCATAGAAGCACAGATACGCAGTATTTT.

This clone showed up many times. V is TRBV6-1 and J is TRBJ1-5, with 11 positions matching TRBD1. There are 14 residues in the CDR3. V lost 6 bases and J lost 6; bases outside the gene matches: 4. Germline assignment: CDR1 MNHNS and CDR2 SASEGT. In DNA, the CDR3 is TGTGCCAGCAGGTCCGGGACAGGGGGTCAGCCCCAGCATTTT. It encodes CASRSGTGGQPQHF.

The sample holds many counts of this clone. This sequence joins TRBV5-8 and TRBJ1-4; D perhaps matches TRBD1 (6 bases). The CDR3 is 16 residues long. Trimming stripped 4 bases from V and 7 bases from J, with 20 bases between. CDR1 SGHTS and CDR2 YDEGEE come from the germline V gene. The CDR3 DNA reads as TGTGCCAGCAGCATATCCTCGGGGGCGCCAGGTGAAAAACTGTTTTTT. This translates into CASSISSGAPGEKLFF.

This clone was counted ten times or more. V gene TRBV11-1 combines with J gene TRBJ1-3; D is uncertain. The V end lost 1 base, the J end lost 0 bases, and 10 bases lay between the germline ends. CDR1 is SGHAT, CDR2 FQDESV, per germline (reference sequence). The CDR3 length is 16 residues. The CDR3 DNA sequence: TGTGCCAGCAGCTTAGAGGCCGGCAACTCTGGAAACACCATATATTTT. It translates to CASSLEAGNSGNTIYF. The full variable domain, in which reference TRBV11-1 and TRBJ1-3 provide the parts outside the CDR3, is EAEVAQSPRYKITEKSQAVAFWCDPISGHATLYWYRQILGQGPELLVQFQDESVVDDSQLPKDRFSAERLKGVDSTLKIQPAELGDSAMYLCASSLEAGNSGNTIYFGEGSWLTVV.

This clone showed up many times. V is TRBV14 and J is TRBJ2-7; no reliable D call. The V end was cut by 6 bases, the J end by 6 bases, with 9 bases between. Germline CDR1 SGHDN, CDR2 FVKESK. This CDR3 comprises 11 residues. The CDR3 here is CASSHTFEQYF. CDR3 nucleotide sequence: TGTGCCAGCAGTCACACGTTCGAGCAGTACTTC.